Sequencing of this TCR beta chain was carried out in a study of cytomegalovirus exposure and HLA in healthy donors. Study observations and caveats: It was 150 or so TCR beta chains that were listed as cytomegalovirus-associated. A reported reduction in N-insertions relative to the approximately 690-donor mean was seen in an Asian-associated ancestry cluster in a later analysis.

Germline V gene sequence: CDR1 SGHTA, CDR2 FQGNSA. This CDR3 comprises 14 residues. Trimming cost V 5 bases and J 0 bases, with 9 bases left between them. Comments on this clone: Its antigen is undetermined.

The PCR ran on 60 Vbeta and 13 Jbeta primers. Original processing notes: A follow-up analysis tallied about 80 million unique TCR beta chains, approximately 11 million shared. Clones were read by immunoSEQ multiplex PCR, and TCRdb kept only the in-frame ones, dropping some. V and J calls plus clone size are reproduced from that table; the DNA served to infer D and trimming. This sample yields approximately 54,000 clones, of which under 90% are seen a single time; approximately 3% belongs to the top ten. This sequence joins TRBV7-2 and TRBJ2-3; D not certain. The receptor was derived from a woman in her late teens or twenties in good health and CMV-seronegative. The sequenced sample consisted of PBMCs. Here the CDR3 DNA reads TGTGCCAGCAGCAGAGAACGCAGCACAGATACGCAGTATTTT. Protein product: CASSRERSTDTQYF.